The 9 T cell receptor beta chains in this list originate from one sample, sequenced in a study of cytomegalovirus exposure and HLA in healthy donors. PCR amplification relied on 60 Vbeta primers (plus 13 Jbeta primers). Libraries were prepared by immunoSEQ multiplex PCR; TCRdb keeps only in-frame clonotypes and omits some of them. The sample gives 85,000 to 130,000 clones, around 82% of which show up once; 4% is in the top ten. The sequenced sample was PBMCs. The receptors were gathered from a woman aged 45-60 years in good health and CMV-seropositive.

The chain recombines TRBV2 with TRBJ2-3; D not resolved. Trimming left V 1 base short and J 4 bases short, with 15 bases between. The CDR3 is made up of 16 amino acids. CDR1 SNHLY and CDR2 FYNNEI come from the germline V gene. The CDR3 spells CASSEGVSPSADTQYF. The CDR3 DNA reads as TGTGCCAGCAGTGAAGGGGTTAGCCCTAGTGCAGATACGCAGTATTTT.

This clone was counted between two and nine times. V is TRBV2 and J is TRBJ1-2, with TRBD1 matching 7 bases. This CDR3 is 14 amino acids long. Trimming at V came to 3 bases and at J to 6 bases, leaving 7 bases not matched to a gene. Germline CDR1 reads SNHLY; CDR2 reads FYNNEI. In DNA, the CDR3 is TGTGCCAGCAGTGAGACAGGGCTCACTAATGGCTACACCTTC. It specifies CASSETGLTNGYTF.

This clone appeared a few times. V usage is TRBV5-6 and J usage is TRBJ1-1; weak D call: TRBD1 (5 bases). The CDR3 contains 11 residues. Trimming cost V 4 bases and J 6 bases, with 7 bases left between them. The germline V gene encodes CDR1 SGHDT and CDR2 YYEEEE. The CDR3 coding sequence is TGTGCCAGCAGCCTGGGGCCTGAAGCTTTCTTT. Its translation: CASSLGPEAFF. Full variable domain (rest looked up from reference TRBV5-6 and TRBJ1-1): DAGVTQSPTHLIKTRGQQVTLRCSPKSGHDTVSWYQQALGQGPQFIFQYYEEEERQRGNFPDRFSGHQFPNYSSELNVNALLLGDSALYLCASSLGPEAFFGQGTRLTVV.

This chain links TRBV19 with TRBJ2-7, with 10 bases identical to TRBD2. Germline lookup yields CDR1 LNHDA and CDR2 SQIVND (reference sequence). The V segment lost 3 bases and the J segment 3 bases; nucleotides outside the gene matches: 5. CDR3 length: 15 residues. The CDR3 protein is CASSILLAGFYEQYF. The CDR3 DNA reads as TGTGCCAGTAGTATTCTACTAGCGGGATTCTACGAGCAGTACTTC.

This chain connects TRBV27 to TRBJ2-1, with TRBD1 as a possible D gene (6 bases). The germline gives CDR1 MNHEY, CDR2 SMNVEV (reference sequence). V was trimmed by 2 bases and J by 3 bases, leaving 20 bases between them. The CDR3 runs to 18 residues. The CDR3 loop is CASSLAPPFTGNYNEQFF. CDR3 sequence (DNA): TGTGCCAGCAGTTTAGCCCCACCGTTTACAGGGAACTACAATGAGCAGTTCTTC.

This chain uses TRBV4-1 with TRBJ2-1, with a weak D call TRBD2 (5 bases). The germline CDR1 and CDR2 sequences are MGHRA and YSYEKL. Trimming removed 0 bases from V and 13 bases from J, with 19 bases in between. The CDR3 spans 15 residues. The CDR3 DNA is TGCGCCAGCAGCCAAGATGGGAGTCCCTCCCTCCCCCAGTTCTTC. Translated: CASSQDGSPSLPQFF.

This clone is a singleton in its sample. The V and J genes are TRBV30 and TRBJ1-2; 8 nucleotides agree with TRBD1. Germline V gives CDR1 GTSNPN, CDR2 SVGIG (reference sequence). This CDR3 contains 15 residues. V lost 3 bases to trimming and J lost 0 bases; unmatched junction nucleotides: 6. This CDR3 is CAWRRQGRANYGYTF. The CDR3 DNA is TGTGCCTGGAGGAGACAGGGGCGAGCTAACTATGGCTACACCTTC.

The chain recombines TRBV10-3 with TRBJ2-7, with D perhaps TRBD2 (5 bases). V lost 3 bases, J lost 4 bases, and 13 bases lay in between. Germline loops: CDR1 ENHRY, CDR2 SYGVKD. The CDR3 runs to 14 residues. The CDR3 loop reads CAISERSGNYEQYF. In DNA form, the CDR3 reads TGTGCCATCAGTGAACGTTCGGGGAATTACGAGCAGTACTTC.

The sample holds one count of this clone. The gene calls are TRBV18 and TRBJ1-1, with 9 nucleotides matching TRBD1. Looked up from germline, CDR1 is KGHSH and CDR2 is LQKENI. Losses at the gene ends were 4 bases for V and 5 bases for J; bases not matched to a gene: 14. This CDR3 is 17 amino acids long. CDR3 sequence: CASSHGQGIAEGTEAFF. CDR3 coding DNA: TGTGCCAGCTCACATGGACAGGGGATCGCAGAAGGGACTGAAGCTTTCTTT.